Following are 20 T cell receptor beta chains from one sample sequenced in a study of Ad26.COV2.S vaccination and SARS-CoV-2 variants. Method: immunoSEQ multiplex PCR; TCRdb's copy keeps in-frame clones and lacks some. The table has about 440,000 clones, around 85% seen once; the top ten hold about 13%. Treatment meaning: some 19 received Ad26.COV2.S at low or high dose, single or two shots; about 5 received placebo; per-sample allocation not given. Material that was analyzed had been drawn on day 63 after the first vaccine or placebo injection. Sequencing used peripheral blood, obtained in a trial of Ad26.COV2.S vaccine versus placebo. The receptors come from a person between 18 and 65 years old who received the Ad26.COV2.S COVID-19 vaccine or a placebo.

This chain uses TRBV27 with TRBJ1-4, with 7 nucleotides matching TRBD1. V was pared by 5 bases and J by 6 bases, with 6 bases of the junction left unmatched. Germline V lookup: CDR1 MNHEY, CDR2 SMNVEV (reference sequence). The CDR3 has 14 amino acids. The CDR3 loop is CASSNRGRHEKLFF. In nucleotides, the CDR3 is TGTGCCAGCAGTAACAGGGGTCGACATGAAAAACTGTTTTTT.

This clone was seen only a few times. The chain couples TRBV7-9 to TRBJ1-4; no reliable D call. Trimming removed 4 bases from V and 7 bases from J, with 4 bases in between. CDR1 SEHNR and CDR2 FQNEAQ come from the germline V gene (reference sequence). The CDR3 runs 11 residues. The CDR3 spells CASSSSEKLFF. CDR3 in DNA: TGTGCCAGCAGCTCAAGTGAAAAACTGTTTTTT. The complete variable domain, with remaining parts taken from reference TRBV7-9 and TRBJ1-4, reads DTGVSQNPRHKITKRGQNVTFRCDPISEHNRLYWYRQTLGQGPEFLTYFQNEAQLEKSRLLSDRFSAERPKGSFSTLEIQRTEQGDSAMYLCASSSSEKLFFGSGTQLSVL.

V gene TRBV15 combines with J gene TRBJ2-5; possibly TRBD2 for D (5 bases). CDR1 and CDR2 from the germline V gene are LNHNV and YYDKDF (reference sequence). V dropped 0 bases and J dropped 7 bases, with 24 bases sitting between them. The CDR3 spans 18 residues. The DNA for the CDR3 is TGTGCCACCAGCAGAGAAGACCCGACGGACCCCCACCGGGGGACCCAGTACTTC. It translates to CATSREDPTDPHRGTQYF.

The rearrangement joins TRBV30 to TRBJ2-1; 14 bases agree with TRBD2. The CDR3 has 16 amino acids. The germline V gene encodes CDR1 GTSNPN and CDR2 SVGIG (reference sequence). V dropped 5 bases and J dropped 10; count of bases not matched to a gene: 13. CDR3 nucleotides: TGTGCCTGGCGCGGGGGGGGACTAGCGGGAGTCGGGGAGCAGTTCTTC. Its protein product is CAWRGGGLAGVGEQFF.

The chain couples TRBV28 to TRBJ1-1; 9 nucleotides align to TRBD1. This CDR3 spans 15 amino acids. V lost 5 bases, J lost 5 bases, and 9 bases stayed unmatched. Germline CDR1 reads MDHEN; CDR2 reads SYDVKM. CDR3 nucleotide sequence: TGTGCCAGCAGTGGTACAGGGGGCTTCAGGACTGAAGCTTTCTTT. Amino acid sequence: CASSGTGGFRTEAFF.

On this clone itself: A read error may be the cause here, since a much bigger clone is one base away. The chain has TRBV2 and TRBJ2-7, with D possibly matching TRBD1 (5 bases). Germline V gene sequence: CDR1 SNHLY, CDR2 FYNNEI. Trimming left V 5 bases short and J 4 bases short, with 9 bases between. The CDR3 loop spans 12 amino acids. CDR3 region: CASSFSGYEQYF. The CDR3 DNA sequence: TGTGCCAGCAGTTTCTCAGGGTACGAGCAGTACTTC.

The chain uses TRBV7-9 and TRBJ1-1; possible D gene TRBD1, 6 bases. Germline lookup yields CDR1 SEHNR and CDR2 FQNEAQ (reference sequence). V lost 3 bases and J lost 8, with 22 bases in between. The CDR3 is 16 amino acids. The CDR3 here is CASSFVVGGSPVEAFF. The CDR3 coding sequence is TGTGCCAGCAGCTTCGTCGTCGGGGGCAGCCCGGTGGAAGCTTTCTTT.

This rearrangement joins TRBV5-4 to TRBJ2-3, with no clear D. Trimming took 4 bases from V and 0 from J, leaving 6 bases between them. This CDR3 has 13 amino acids. CDR1 is SGHNT, CDR2 YYREEE, per germline (reference sequence). In DNA, the CDR3 is TGTGCCAGCAGCCCTCAAAGCACAGATACGCAGTATTTT. Its translation is CASSPQSTDTQYF.

The chain recombines TRBV7-2 with TRBJ2-5, with TRBD2 identical over 10 bases. The CDR3 is 14 residues long. CDR1 is SGHTA, CDR2 FQGNSA, per germline. Trimming cost V 2 bases and J 9 bases; bases outside gene matches: 6. CDR3 residues: CASSLIRLAGAQYF. For the CDR3, the DNA is TGTGCCAGCAGCTTAATACGACTAGCGGGCGCCCAGTACTTC.

The chain is built from TRBV28 and TRBJ1-5; 8 nucleotides align to TRBD1. The J segment lost 2 bases and the V segment lost 7 bases, leaving 13 bases of the junction unmatched. The CDR3 loop spans 17 amino acids. CDR1 MDHEN and CDR2 SYDVKM come from the germline V gene. The CDR3 loop reads CASIRTGNFRGNQPQHF. The CDR3 coding sequence is TGTGCCAGCATCCGGACAGGGAATTTTAGGGGCAATCAGCCCCAGCATTTT.

The chain employs TRBV7-2 and TRBJ2-1, with TRBD1 matching over 9 bases. The germline V gene has CDR1 SGHTA and CDR2 FQGNSA. Losses at the gene ends were 4 bases for V and 4 bases for J; bases not matched to a gene: 5. The CDR3 length is 15 residues. The CDR3 DNA reads TGTGCCAGCAGCTGGGGACAGGGCGGGTACAATGAGCAGTTCTTC. It is translated as CASSWGQGGYNEQFF.

The chain is built from TRBV4-2 and TRBJ2-5; 8 bases align to TRBD2. The V gene's germline CDR1 is LGHNA and CDR2 YNFKEQ. The CDR3 spans 17 residues. V lost 1 base, J lost 0 bases, and 7 bases stayed unmatched. The CDR3 bases are TGTGCCAGCAGCCAAGTTGTTAGCGGGGACCACCAAGAGACCCAGTACTTC. It yields the protein CASSQVVSGDHQETQYF.

The chain recombines TRBV3-1 (or the pseudogene TRBV3-2) with TRBJ1-1; the D is unclear. This CDR3 is 11 amino acids long. Per germline, CDR1 LGHDT and CDR2 YNNKEL (reference sequence). V gave up 3 bases and J gave up 6 bases, with 5 bases separating them. CDR3 in DNA: TGTGCCAGCAGCCACGGCGCTGAAGCTTTCTTT. This sequence encodes CASSHGAEAFF.

In the case of this clone: Other nucleotide sequences in the sample specify the same CDR3. This rearrangement joins TRBV7-3 to TRBJ1-1; D is unclear. Germline-derived CDR1 and CDR2 are SGHTA and FQGTGA. With 5 bases removed from V and 5 bases from J, the gap between germline ends came to 12 bases. This CDR3 is built from 13 residues. CDR3: CASSPGPGTEAFF. CDR3 in DNA: TGTGCCAGCAGCCCCGGTCCGGGGACTGAAGCTTTCTTT.

This chain joins TRBV18 and TRBJ2-5; no reliable D call. This CDR3 has 12 residues. Germline V gene lookup returns CDR1 KGHSH and CDR2 LQKENI. V was pared by 5 bases and J by 7 bases, with 11 bases between. The CDR3 spells CASSSTAPTQYF. The CDR3 DNA sequence: TGTGCCAGCTCAAGTACCGCGCCGACCCAGTACTTC.

The chain carries TRBV4-2 and TRBJ1-1; D perhaps matches TRBD1 (6 bases). The CDR3 runs to 18 residues. Germline CDR1 LGHNA, CDR2 YNFKEQ. Trimming removed 0 bases at V and 1 base at J, with 18 bases between. The CDR3 is CASSQDLGGQGTNTEAFF. The CDR3 nucleotides are TGTGCCAGCAGCCAAGATTTAGGAGGCCAGGGGACGAACACTGAAGCTTTCTTT.

The count of this clone is one. The chain links TRBV4-3 to TRBJ2-3; D possibly corresponds to TRBD2 (5 bases). Germline values: CDR1 LGHNA, CDR2 YSLEER. The CDR3 sequence is 14 residues long. V dropped 0 bases and J dropped 8 bases, with 12 bases sitting between them. The DNA of the CDR3 is TGCGCCAGCAGCCAAGATAACTCTCGGGGTACGCAGTATTTT. Protein product: CASSQDNSRGTQYF.

The gene calls are TRBV9 and TRBJ2-5; D gene uncertain. Germline V gene data show CDR1 as SGDLS and CDR2 as YYNGEE. The CDR3 consists of 16 residues. Trimming removed 2 bases from V and 3 bases from J, with 17 bases in between. The CDR3 loop is CASSVGPNGHEETQYF. CDR3 bases: TGTGCCAGCAGCGTCGGACCAAACGGGCATGAAGAGACCCAGTACTTC.

The V call is TRBV24-1, the J call TRBJ2-1; TRBD2 might be the D (6 bases). The CDR3 is 13 residues long. V was trimmed by 5 bases and J by 6 bases, leaving 10 bases between them. The V gene's germline CDR1 is KGHDR and CDR2 SFDVKD. CDR3 protein: CATSGLTSNEQFF. The DNA of the CDR3 is TGTGCCACCAGTGGCCTGACTAGCAATGAGCAGTTCTTC.

The chain employs TRBV7-3 and TRBJ2-7; D is unresolved. V was pared by 2 bases and J by 5 bases, with 10 bases between. The germline V gene has CDR1 SGHTA and CDR2 FQGTGA. This CDR3 is 13 amino acids long. CDR3 region: CASSLGFLDEQYF. The CDR3 DNA reads TGTGCCAGCAGCTTAGGATTCCTCGACGAGCAGTACTTC. The full variable domain, with the rest looked up from reference TRBV7-3 and TRBJ2-7, is GAGVSQTPSNKVTEKGKYVELRCDPISGHTALYWYRQSLGQGPEFLIYFQGTGAADDSGLPNDRFFAVRPEGSVSTLKIQRTERGDSAVYLCASSLGFLDEQYFGPGTRLTVT.